This T cell receptor beta chain stems from a study of cytomegalovirus exposure and HLA in healthy donors (dated by TCRdb to 2016 to 2017). For the study in its entirety: According to an earlier analysis of 550 to 700 of the donors, 150 million to 200 million T cells yielded roughly 110 million unique TCR beta sequences and 276 Gb of sequence data. A later genetic analysis used genome-wide SNP genotypes for about 60% of the roughly 670 donors, treating that subset as a discovery cohort. Rather than drawing on any new phenotypic data, the later analysis identified candidate immune exposures from TCR beta sequences and the way those sequences occurred across donors. Besides the first cohort of 500 to 700 subjects, a separate validation cohort made up of about 120 different subjects was used. The genetic ancestry cluster associated with self-reported Caucasian donors included roughly four fifths of the 300 to 450 genotyped donors. On average, about 200,000 unique TCR beta nucleotide sequences were sequenced per donor among about 400 genotyped donors of the cohort, with about 17% of those sequences being non-productive. Donor age, sex, ethnicity and CMV serostatus were compiled alongside the repertoire data. The study aimed to test whether cataloging public T cell receptors could reveal signatures of past pathogen exposure. High-throughput TCR immunosequencing, statistical association of individual TCRs with disease status, and machine learning were combined to predict cytomegalovirus infection status. Every discovery cohort repertoire had been produced on one sequencing platform. Typing coverage varied by locus: roughly 620-640 donors for A, B, C, DRB1 and DQB1; 500 to 550 for DQA1; more than 600 for DPA1; around 450 for DPB1. To study patterns of TCR occurrence, a later analysis re-analyzed previously published TCR beta repertoires from several hundred donors and added high-resolution HLA genotyping. HLA typing covered class I and class II loci at four-digit resolution. Roughly 5 DR-DQ haplotypes were handled as single units for association and clustering because linkage in the cohort was strong. An earlier analysis of approximately 630 of the donors applied high-throughput TCR beta sequencing to assess whether each TCR beta V gene segment acted as functional or pseudogenic. The study profiled the T cell repertoires of under 850 subjects by immunosequencing and related them to cytomegalovirus serostatus. An early release covering about 600 HLA-typed donors comprised approximately 290 gigabases of sequencing data and approximately 85 million unique TCR sequences. What the study reported, not specific to this receptor: Because HLA typing was unavailable for some donors at each locus, only the typed subset was used in association tests. Assigning TCR associations to individual alleles was difficult when HLA alleles, especially DR and DQ, strongly co-occurred. Sequencing depth was assumed to be roughly uniform across donors in the presence/absence analyses, though that assumption may not hold. The cohort was sequenced for TCR beta chains only, and without alpha or paired-chain data the features that could be detected were limited. In vitro tests confirmed that three of the cytomegalovirus-associated TCR beta chains recognize cytomegalovirus antigens. In an earlier analysis of roughly 500 of the donors, most TCR beta V segments appeared in productive rearrangements about 87% or about 30% of the time, broadly matching IMGT annotations. In both the original and validation cohorts, the classifier was reported to diagnose cytomegalovirus status with high specificity and sensitivity. A later genetic analysis associated a missense DCLRE1C variant with V-gene and J-gene trimming of TCR beta chains, and an independent cohort replicated the association. In a later analysis, the rate of TCR association differed among HLA loci, with DRB1 alleles having the most associated TCRs and HLA-C alleles having the fewest. It was suggested by the authors that the approach could potentially be generalized to other disease states and immunological phenotypes. Because counts were too low, seventeen rarely observed V segments, including chromosome 9 orphons, were left out of the earlier analysis of several hundred of the donors. Immune exposure information for the cohort was limited to CMV serostatus. Most TCR sequences were seen in very few donors, while some public TCRs were found in many individuals. A further reported finding was that TCR beta sequences accurately predicted the HLA-A and HLA-B alleles for most subjects in the first cohort. A cluster of highly shared sequence variants was judged likely to be a technical artifact of the sequencing pipeline. A later analysis found that most CMV-associated TCR beta chains appeared HLA-restricted, with HLA associations seemingly driven largely by CMV exposure. A later analysis associated 15,000 or so TCR beta sequences with specific HLA alleles at a false discovery rate of 0.05. According to a later genetic analysis, donors in an Asian-associated ancestry cluster had fewer N-insertions in productive TCRs than the roughly 670-donor mean. Linkage disequilibrium might explain the correlated functional status among segregating V segments, but an unknown experimental factor could not be ruled out. According to a later analysis, parvovirus B19, influenza, CMV and Epstein-Barr virus appeared linked to several top co-occurrence clusters. A total of fewer than 200 TCR beta chains were listed by the study as associated with cytomegalovirus. In a later analysis, HLA-associated TCR beta chains showed more clonal expansion and lower generation probabilities than non-associated chains that were equally common. Some IMGT-functional V segments, including TRBV6-2 and TRBV6-3, could not be told apart with the 87-base-pair reads, so those segments were excluded.

Trimming removed 4 bases from V and 3 bases from J, leaving 8 bases between the germline ends. Per the germline V gene (reference sequence), MNHEY is the CDR1 and SMNVEV is the CDR2. Spanning cysteine to phenylalanine, the CDR3 consists of 13 amino acids. CDR3 DNA only is kept here, 39 bases in frame from base 1. Libraries were constructed by the immunoSEQ multiplex PCR assay. The multiplex PCR relied on a mix of 60 forward primers for TCR Vbeta segments and 13 reverse primers for TCR Jbeta segments. A multiplex PCR assay on genomic DNA amplified the CDR3 region of rearranged TCR beta genes. On the Illumina HiSeq System, the amplified TCR beta libraries were sequenced as 87-base-pair reads. The study's processing was this. A later analysis tallied 75 million to 95 million unique TCR beta chains across the 666 repertoires, and around 9.9 million of those chains were shared by two or more donors. Raw reads were error-corrected and collapsed into unique sequences by a nearest-neighbor algorithm in which closely related sequences were merged to remove PCR and sequencing errors. To assign V, D and J gene segments, CDR3 sequences were aligned to IMGT reference sequences. For a sequence to be retained, at least a six-nucleotide match to both a V gene segment and a J gene segment was required. A rearrangement was called productive if the CDR3 had no stop codons and remained in frame with V and J, and every other rearrangement was called non-productive. CDR3 was defined according to IMGT convention as the region running from the second conserved V-encoded cysteine to the conserved J-encoded phenylalanine. In an earlier analysis of around 600 of the donors, sequences lacking an unambiguous match to a single V gene segment were excluded. In an earlier analysis of a few hundred of the donors, V segments were called functional above 56.7% productive rearrangements and were called segregating when the between-donor standard deviation exceeded 5%. A statistical classification framework was built to diagnose cytomegalovirus status from the catalog of TCR beta chain sequences. In a later analysis, TCR nucleotide sequences were compared against IMGT/GENE-DB human TR gene sequences so that V and J genes could be assigned. A later analysis assigned CDR3 sequences and most-parsimonious VDJ recombination scenarios with the TCRdist pipeline. In a later analysis, each TCR beta chain was defined by its CDR3 amino acid sequence together with its V-gene family, and reads lacking a unique V-gene family were excluded. In a later analysis, 500 to 700 highly shared, low-generation-probability nucleotide sequences were removed to address suspected cross-contamination and a sequencing artifact. A later analysis calculated a clonal expansion index for each public chain from normalized within-repertoire ranks of inferred template counts. Generation probabilities in a later analysis came from a VDJ recombination model fitted to out-of-frame rearrangements, and those results were checked against IGoR. Hypergeometric tests were used in a later analysis to score TCR-TCR, TCR-HLA and TCR-CMV co-occurrence, with a repertoire-size bias correction applied to the TCR pairs. False discovery rates were estimated in a later analysis by permuting HLA or CMV assignments 20 times. In a later analysis, co-occurring TCRs were grouped using DBSCAN, and TCRdist sequence similarity was added for clustering within HLA-allele-positive subsets. Co-occurrence clustering excluded repertoires with fewer than 30,000 or more than 120,000 public chains, plus five with anomalous nucleotide sharing. Drawn from immuneACCESS, this table holds only the in-frame rearrangements with V and J called that TCRdb kept. Clones are partly lost; checked studies trace under half to an unresolved V gene and leave the rest unexplained. The V and J calls and the clone size are those of that table, but D and trimming were determined from the DNA. The sample has 210,000 or so clones on record, 80% to 85% of them singletons. The ten largest clones add up to approximately 0.71% of the sample.

As regards this clone: Its antigen remains unidentified. Base-call qualities are not available, and no considerably larger clone is one nucleotide away.

In total, roughly 670 healthy bone marrow donors made up the cohort. Cohort members were all nominally healthy when sampled, although unrecorded immune exposures were likely present. The donor was CMV seronegative and belonged to the group of approximately 320 seronegative cohort members. Every donor gave a peripheral blood sample, and the peripheral blood mononuclear cells from that sample were used for TCR beta sequencing. Genomic DNA was extracted from the blood cell samples with the Qiagen DNeasy Blood Extraction Kit. This sequence uses TRBV27 and TRBJ2-3; the D gene assignment is ambiguous. The sample consisted of PBMCs. This TCR was recovered from a boy younger than 10 in good health and CMV-seronegative. Here is the DNA: TGTGCCAGCAGTTCCCTCCTAACAGATACGCAGTATTTT. It codes for CASSSLLTDTQYF.